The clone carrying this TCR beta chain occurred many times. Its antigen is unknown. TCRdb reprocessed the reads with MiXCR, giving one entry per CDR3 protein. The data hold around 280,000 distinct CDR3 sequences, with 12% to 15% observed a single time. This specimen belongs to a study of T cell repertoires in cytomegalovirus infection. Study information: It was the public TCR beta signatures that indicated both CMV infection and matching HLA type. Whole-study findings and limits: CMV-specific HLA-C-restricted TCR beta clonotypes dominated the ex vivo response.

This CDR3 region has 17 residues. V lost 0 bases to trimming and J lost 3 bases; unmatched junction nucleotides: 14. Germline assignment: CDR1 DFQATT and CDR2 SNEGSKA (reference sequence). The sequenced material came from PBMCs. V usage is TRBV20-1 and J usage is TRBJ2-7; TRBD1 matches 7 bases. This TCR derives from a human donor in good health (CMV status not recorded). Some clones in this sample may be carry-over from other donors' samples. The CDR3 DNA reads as TGCAGTGCTAGAGATCGACGTTCGGCAGGGGGAATCTACGAGCAGTACTTC. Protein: CSARDRRSAGGIYEQYF.